This is a list of T cell receptor beta chains from one sample in a study of blood T cells in healthy people across ages. One entry per CDR3 protein, called by TCRdb with MiXCR from the 5' RACE reads. The repertoire holds 1.5 million to 2 million distinct CDR3 sequences, with less than 50% as singletons. The sample comprised blood. These receptors originate from a woman aged 40 to 50 in good health. CDR3s include the opening cysteine and the closing phenylalanine or tryptophan. The order of the fields is J gene, D gene, CDR3 length, V gene, clone size, CDR3 protein, CDR3 DNA. A D gene is named only where the DNA matches it firmly. Clone size is not always given. Where it is, it says once, few, many or a class for expanded clones.

>TRBJ2-1|-|12|TRBV4-1|few
CASSPMGDEQFF
TGCGCCAGCAGCCCTATGGGGGATGAGCAGTTCTTC
>TRBJ2-3|-|13|TRBV9|few
CASSRGGSDTQYF
TGTGCCAGCAGTAGGGGGGGGTCGGATACGCAGTATTTT
>TRBJ2-5|-|16|TRBV15|-
CATSRDTTSLQETQYF
TGTGCCACCAGCAGAGACACCACTAGCCTCCAAGAGACCCAGTACTTC
>TRBJ2-1|TRBD1|17|TRBV6-5|few
CASSYSRFGTGGNEQFF
TGTGCCAGCAGTTACTCGAGGTTCGGGACAGGGGGCAATGAGCAGTTCTTC
>TRBJ2-7|-|14|TRBV20-1|-
CSARLSGRVYEQYF
TGCAGTGCTAGGTTGTCAGGACGGGTCTACGAGCAGTACTTC
>TRBJ2-6|-|17|TRBV6-5|few
CASSYSKWGAGANVLTF
TGTGCCAGCAGTTACTCGAAGTGGGGGGCCGGGGCCAACGTCCTGACTTTC
>TRBJ2-7|-|15|TRBV5-6|-
CASSLEPSSSYEQYF
TGTGCCAGCAGCTTGGAGCCATCGAGCTCCTACGAGCAGTACTTC
>TRBJ2-3|-|13|TRBV9|-
CASSVDRTDSQYF
TGTGCCAGCAGCGTAGACAGGACAGATTCGCAGTATTTT
>TRBJ2-1|TRBD2|14|TRBV7-2|-
CASSLLAGAGEQFF
TGTGCCAGCAGCTTGCTAGCGGGGGCCGGAGAGCAGTTCTTC
>TRBJ2-7|-|13|TRBV7-2|-
CASSAYRAEEQYF
TGTGCCAGCAGCGCTTACAGAGCTGAAGAGCAGTACTTC
>TRBJ2-1|TRBD2|16|TRBV4-2|many
CASSPGGSGGYNEQFF
TGTGCCAGCAGCCCCGGCGGTAGCGGGGGATACAATGAGCAGTTCTTC
>TRBJ2-7|-|13|TRBV14|few
CASSKTIIHEQYF
TGTGCCAGCAGCAAGACTATCATCCACGAGCAGTACTTC
>TRBJ2-4|TRBD1|15|TRBV4-2|-
CASSQAGQGVNIQYF
TGTGCCAGCAGCCAAGCGGGACAGGGGGTGAACATTCAGTACTTC